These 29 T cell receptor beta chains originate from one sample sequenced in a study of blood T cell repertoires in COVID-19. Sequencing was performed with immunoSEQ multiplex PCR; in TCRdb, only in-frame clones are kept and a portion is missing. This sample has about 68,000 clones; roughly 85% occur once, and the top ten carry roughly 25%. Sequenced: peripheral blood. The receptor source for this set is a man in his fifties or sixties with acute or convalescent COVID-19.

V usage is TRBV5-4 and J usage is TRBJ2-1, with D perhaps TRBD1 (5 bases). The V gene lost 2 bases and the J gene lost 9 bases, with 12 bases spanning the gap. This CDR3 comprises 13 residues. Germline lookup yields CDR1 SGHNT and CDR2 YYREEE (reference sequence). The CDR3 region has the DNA TGTGCCAGCAGCTTAGACAGATTCGGTGAGCAGTTCTTC. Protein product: CASSLDRFGEQFF.

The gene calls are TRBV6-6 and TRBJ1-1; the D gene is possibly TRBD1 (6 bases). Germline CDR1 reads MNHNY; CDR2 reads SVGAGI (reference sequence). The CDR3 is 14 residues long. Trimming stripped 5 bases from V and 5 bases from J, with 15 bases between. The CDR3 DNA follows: TGTGCCAGCAGTCCAAGTCAGGGGTGGACTGAAGCTTTCTTT. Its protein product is CASSPSQGWTEAFF.

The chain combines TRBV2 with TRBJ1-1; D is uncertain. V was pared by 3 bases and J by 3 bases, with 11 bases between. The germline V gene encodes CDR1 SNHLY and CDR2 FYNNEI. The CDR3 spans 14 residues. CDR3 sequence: CASSDFGAYTEAFF. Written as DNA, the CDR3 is TGTGCCAGCAGTGATTTTGGAGCATACACTGAAGCTTTCTTT.

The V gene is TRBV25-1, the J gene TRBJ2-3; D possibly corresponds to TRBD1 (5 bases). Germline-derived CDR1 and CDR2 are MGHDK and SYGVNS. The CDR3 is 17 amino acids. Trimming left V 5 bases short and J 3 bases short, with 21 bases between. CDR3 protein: CASSLGGAHGWTDTQYF. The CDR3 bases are TGTGCCAGCAGTTTGGGTGGGGCACACGGGTGGACAGATACGCAGTATTTT.

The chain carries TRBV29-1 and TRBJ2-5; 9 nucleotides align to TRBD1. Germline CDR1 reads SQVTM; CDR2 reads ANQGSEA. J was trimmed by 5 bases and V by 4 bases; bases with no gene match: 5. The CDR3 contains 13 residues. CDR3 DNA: TGCAGCGTTGTACAGGGGGCTTTCGAGACCCAGTACTTC. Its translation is CSVVQGAFETQYF.

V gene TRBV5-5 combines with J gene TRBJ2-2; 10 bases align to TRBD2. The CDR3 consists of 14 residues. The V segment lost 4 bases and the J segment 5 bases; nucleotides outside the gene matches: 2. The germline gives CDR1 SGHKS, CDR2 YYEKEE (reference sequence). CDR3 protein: CASSSGGATGELFF. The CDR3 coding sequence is TGTGCCAGCAGCAGCGGGGGGGCTACCGGGGAGCTGTTTTTT.

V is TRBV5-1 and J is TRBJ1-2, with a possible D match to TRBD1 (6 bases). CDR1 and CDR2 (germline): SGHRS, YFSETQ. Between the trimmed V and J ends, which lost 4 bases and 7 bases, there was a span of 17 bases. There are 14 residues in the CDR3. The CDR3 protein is CASSRGRGSIGYTF. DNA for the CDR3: TGCGCCAGCAGCCGGGGCAGGGGAAGTATTGGCTACACCTTC. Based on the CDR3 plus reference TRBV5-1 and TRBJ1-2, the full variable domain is KAGVTQTPRYLIKTRGQQVTLSCSPISGHRSVSWYQQTPGQGLQFLFEYFSETQRNKGNFPGRFSGRQFSNSRSEMNVSTLELGDSALYLCASSRGRGSIGYTFGSGTRLTVV.

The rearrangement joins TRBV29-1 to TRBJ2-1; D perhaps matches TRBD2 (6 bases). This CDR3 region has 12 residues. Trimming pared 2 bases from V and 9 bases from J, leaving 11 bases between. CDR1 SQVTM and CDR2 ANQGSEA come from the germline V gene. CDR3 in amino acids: CSVETSTSEQFF. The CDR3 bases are TGCAGCGTTGAAACTAGCACGAGTGAGCAGTTCTTC.

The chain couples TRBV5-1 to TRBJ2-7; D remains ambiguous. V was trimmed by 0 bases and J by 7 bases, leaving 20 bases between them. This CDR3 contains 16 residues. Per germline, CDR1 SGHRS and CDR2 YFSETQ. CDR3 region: CASSLGQALISMEQYF. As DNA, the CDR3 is TGCGCCAGCAGCTTGGGGCAGGCCTTGATATCTATGGAGCAGTACTTC.

The CDR3 loop reads CASSRGNTEAFF. The DNA of the CDR3 is TGTGCCAGCTCAAGGGGCAACACTGAAGCTTTCTTT. V usage is TRBV6-5 and J usage is TRBJ1-1; tentatively, D is TRBD1 (5 bases). Per germline, CDR1 MNHEY and CDR2 SVGAGI. The CDR3 is 12 amino acids. The V gene lost 8 bases and the J gene lost 2 bases, with 9 bases spanning the gap.

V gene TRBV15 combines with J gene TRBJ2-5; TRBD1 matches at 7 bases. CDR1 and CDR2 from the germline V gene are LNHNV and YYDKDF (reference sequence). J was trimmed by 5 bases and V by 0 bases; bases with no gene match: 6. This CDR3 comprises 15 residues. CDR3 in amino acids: CATSRDLIRGETQYF. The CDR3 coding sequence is TGTGCCACCAGCAGAGATCTTATCAGGGGGGAGACCCAGTACTTC.

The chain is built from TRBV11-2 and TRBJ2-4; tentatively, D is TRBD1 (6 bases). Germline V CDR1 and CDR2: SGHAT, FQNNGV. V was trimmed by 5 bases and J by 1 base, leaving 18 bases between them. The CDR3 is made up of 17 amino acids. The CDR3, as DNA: TGTGCCAGCAGCCCATGGTTGGGGACATCGGCCAAAAACATTCAGTACTTC. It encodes CASSPWLGTSAKNIQYF.

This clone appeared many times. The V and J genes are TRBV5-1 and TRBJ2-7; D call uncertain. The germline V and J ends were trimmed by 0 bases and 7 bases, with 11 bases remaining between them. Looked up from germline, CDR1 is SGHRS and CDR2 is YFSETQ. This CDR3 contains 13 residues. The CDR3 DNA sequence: TGCGCCAGCAGCTTGGAACCGTCGCGGGAGCAGTACGTC. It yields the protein CASSLEPSREQYV.

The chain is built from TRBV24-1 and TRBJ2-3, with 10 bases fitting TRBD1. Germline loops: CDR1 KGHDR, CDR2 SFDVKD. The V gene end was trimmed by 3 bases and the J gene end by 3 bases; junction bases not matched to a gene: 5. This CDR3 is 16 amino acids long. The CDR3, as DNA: TGTGCCACCAGTGATGGGGACAGGGGAAGGACAGATACGCAGTATTTT. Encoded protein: CATSDGDRGRTDTQYF.

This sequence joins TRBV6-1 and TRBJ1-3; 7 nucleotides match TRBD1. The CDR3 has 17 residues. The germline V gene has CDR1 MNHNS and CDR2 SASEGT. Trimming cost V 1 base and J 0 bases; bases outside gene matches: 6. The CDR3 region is CASSEVLQGYSGNTIYF. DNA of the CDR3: TGTGCCAGCAGTGAAGTACTACAGGGGTACTCTGGAAACACCATATATTTT.

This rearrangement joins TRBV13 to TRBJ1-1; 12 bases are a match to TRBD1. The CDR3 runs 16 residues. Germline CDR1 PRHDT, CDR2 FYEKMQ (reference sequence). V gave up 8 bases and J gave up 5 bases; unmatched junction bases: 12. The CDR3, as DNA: TGTGCCAGCGAACCCTCCGGGACAGGGGGCCAAACTGAAGCTTTCTTT. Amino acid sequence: CASEPSGTGGQTEAFF. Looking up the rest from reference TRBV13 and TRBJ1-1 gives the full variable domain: AAGVIQSPRHLIKEKRETATLKCYPIPRHDTVYWYQQGPGQDPQFLISFYEKMQSDKGSIPDRFSAQQFSDYHSELNMSSLELGDSALYFCASEPSGTGGQTEAFFGQGTRLTVV.

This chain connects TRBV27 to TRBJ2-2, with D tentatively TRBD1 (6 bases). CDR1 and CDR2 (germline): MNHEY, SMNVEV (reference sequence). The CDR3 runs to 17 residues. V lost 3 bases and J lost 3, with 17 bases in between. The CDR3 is CASSFRISGADTGELFF. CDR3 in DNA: TGTGCCAGCAGTTTTAGGATCTCAGGGGCCGACACCGGGGAGCTGTTTTTT.

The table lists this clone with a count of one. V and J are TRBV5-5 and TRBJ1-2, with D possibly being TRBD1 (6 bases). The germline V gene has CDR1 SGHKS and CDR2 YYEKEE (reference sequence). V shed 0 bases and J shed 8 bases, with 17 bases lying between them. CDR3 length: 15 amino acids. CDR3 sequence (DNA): TGTGCCAGCAGCTTGGCCCAAGCAGGGGCGTTGGGCTACACCTTC. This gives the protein CASSLAQAGALGYTF.

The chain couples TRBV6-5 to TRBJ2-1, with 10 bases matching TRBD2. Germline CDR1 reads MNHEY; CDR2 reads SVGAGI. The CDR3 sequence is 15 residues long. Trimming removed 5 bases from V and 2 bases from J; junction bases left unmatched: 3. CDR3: CASSRTSGAYNEQFF. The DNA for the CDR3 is TGTGCCAGCAGTCGAACTAGCGGGGCCTACAATGAGCAGTTCTTC.

CDR3 loop: CASSRVLKEESPLHF. The CDR3 region has the DNA TGCGCCAGCAGTCGAGTATTAAAGGAGGAGTCACCCCTCCACTTT. The chain employs TRBV23-1 and TRBJ1-6; D not certain. TRBV23-1 is treated as an ORF (open reading frame) with a function not yet certain. This CDR3 region has 15 residues. Trimming pared 4 bases from V and 10 bases from J, leaving 17 bases between.

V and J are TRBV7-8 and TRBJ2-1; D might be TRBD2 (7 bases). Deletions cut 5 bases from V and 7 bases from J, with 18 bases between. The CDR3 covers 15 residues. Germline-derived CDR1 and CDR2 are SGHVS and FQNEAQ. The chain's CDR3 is CASSETAGAANEQFF. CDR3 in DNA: TGTGCCAGCAGCGAAACCGCGGGGGCCGCTAATGAGCAGTTCTTC.

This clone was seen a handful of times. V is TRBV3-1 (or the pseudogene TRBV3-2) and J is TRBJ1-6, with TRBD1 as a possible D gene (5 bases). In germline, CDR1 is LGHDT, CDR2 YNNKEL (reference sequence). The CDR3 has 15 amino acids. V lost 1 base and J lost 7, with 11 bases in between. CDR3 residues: CASSQGQILNSPLHF. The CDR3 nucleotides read TGTGCCAGCAGCCAAGGACAGATTCTCAATTCACCCCTCCACTTT.

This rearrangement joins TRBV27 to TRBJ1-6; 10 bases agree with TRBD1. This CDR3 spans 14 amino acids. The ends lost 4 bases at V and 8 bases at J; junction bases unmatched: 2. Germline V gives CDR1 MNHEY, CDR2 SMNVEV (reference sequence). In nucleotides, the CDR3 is TGTGCCAGCAGTTCGACAGGGGGCGATTCACCCCTCCACTTT. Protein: CASSSTGGDSPLHF.

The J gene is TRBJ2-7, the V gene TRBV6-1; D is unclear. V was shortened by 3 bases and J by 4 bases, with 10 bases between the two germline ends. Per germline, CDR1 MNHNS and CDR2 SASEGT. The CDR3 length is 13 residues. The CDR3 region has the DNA TGTGCCAGCAGTGACCAGGAAGATTACGAGCAGTACGTC. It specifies CASSDQEDYEQYV.

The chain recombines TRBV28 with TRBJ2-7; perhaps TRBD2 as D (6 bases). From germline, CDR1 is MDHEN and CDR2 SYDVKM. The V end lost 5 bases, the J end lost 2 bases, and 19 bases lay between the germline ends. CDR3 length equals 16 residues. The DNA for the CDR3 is TGTGCCAGCAGTGCTCTAGGGACTGAAGACCCCTACGAGCAGTACTTC. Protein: CASSALGTEDPYEQYF.

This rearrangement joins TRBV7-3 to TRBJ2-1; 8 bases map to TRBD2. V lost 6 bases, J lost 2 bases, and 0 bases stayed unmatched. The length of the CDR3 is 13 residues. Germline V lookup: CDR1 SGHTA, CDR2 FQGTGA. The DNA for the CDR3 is TGTGCCAGCAGTAGCGGGACCTACAATGAGCAGTTCTTC. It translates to CASSSGTYNEQFF.

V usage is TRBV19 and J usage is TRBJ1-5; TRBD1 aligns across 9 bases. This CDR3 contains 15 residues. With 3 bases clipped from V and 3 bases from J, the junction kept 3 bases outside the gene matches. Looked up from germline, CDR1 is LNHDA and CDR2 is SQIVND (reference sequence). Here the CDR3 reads CASSIWDRANQPQHF. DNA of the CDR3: TGTGCCAGTAGTATCTGGGACAGGGCCAATCAGCCCCAGCATTTT.

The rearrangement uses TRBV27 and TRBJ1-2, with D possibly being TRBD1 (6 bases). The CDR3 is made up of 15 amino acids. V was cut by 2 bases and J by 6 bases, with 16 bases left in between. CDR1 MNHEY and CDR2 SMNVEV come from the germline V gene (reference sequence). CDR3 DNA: TGTGCCAGCAGTTTAGGGGCAGGGGATCGTAATGGCTACACCTTC. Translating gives CASSLGAGDRNGYTF.

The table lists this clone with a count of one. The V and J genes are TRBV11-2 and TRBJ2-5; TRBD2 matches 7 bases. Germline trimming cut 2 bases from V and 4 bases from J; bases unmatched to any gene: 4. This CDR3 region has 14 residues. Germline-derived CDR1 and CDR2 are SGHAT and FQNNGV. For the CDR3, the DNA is TGTGCCAGCAGCTTAAGCGGGGCGCCAGAGACCCAGTACTTC. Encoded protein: CASSLSGAPETQYF.